The T cell receptor beta chain under discussion was sequenced for a study of blood T cell repertoires in COVID-19. The CDR3 totals 14 residues. Germline values: CDR1 SGHRS, CDR2 YFSETQ. V lost 4 bases, J lost 1 base, and 11 bases lay in between. As processed by the authors: For nucleated cells, counts were estimated from reference gene primer amplification. TCRdb keeps only in-frame clones here, not all; method: immunoSEQ multiplex PCR. Clonal size and the V and J genes are those of that table, whereas D and trimming came from the DNA. Found here are under 250,000 clones, about 91% of them singletons; the top ten hold roughly 5%.

The TCR sequence derives from a woman between 40 and 50 years old with acute or convalescent COVID-19. The sample consisted of peripheral blood. The chain uses TRBV5-1 and TRBJ1-1; D may be TRBD1 (5 bases). The DNA for the CDR3 is TGCGCCAGCAGCCTGGACACCAGGAACACTGAAGCTTTCTTT. It specifies CASSLDTRNTEAFF.